This TCR beta chain was sequenced during a study of CXCR3-negative and CXCR3-positive naive CD8 T cells. Germline CDR1 and CDR2: SGHKS and YYEKEE (reference sequence). This CDR3 has 13 residues. Worth noting for this clonotype: No antigen is known for it.

cDNA libraries for TRB were generated by 5' RACE incorporating UMI labels. Reanalyzing the 5' RACE reads, TCRdb keeps one entry per CDR3 protein, without DNA. The sample data list about 150,000 distinct CDR3 sequences. All CD8+ T cell subsets were sorted in triplicate at 250,000 to 300,000 cells each. Study-level findings and limits: Researchers reported similar TRBV-TRBJ usage in naive CXCR3-negative and CXCR3-positive cells, though memory differed. Researchers report that CXCR3-positive naive cells carry more hydrophobic TRB CDR3s than CXCR3-negative naive cells. Both naive subsets carried similar amounts of surface CD5, so TCR strength was inferred from TRB CDR3 properties. With CXCR3 expression partially decreased after cryopreservation, most assays relied on fresh PBMCs.

The clonotype originates from a human donor in good health. Some clones in this sample may be carry-over from other donors' samples. The sequenced sample was naive CXCR3+ CD8+ T cells from blood. Subset reported: CD45RO-CCR7+CD27+CD95- naive CD8+ T cells expressing CXCR3 (TNR3+). This chain links TRBV5-5 with TRBJ2-1. Here the CDR3 reads CASSLVQYNEQFF.